This T cell receptor beta chain was profiled in a study of T cell clonality in common variable immunodeficiency. General observations from the study: Patient heterogeneity in the CVID cohort limited correlations between repertoire features and clinical complications. Fewer TCRbeta clones were shared among CVID subjects than controls. Authors noted CVID clonality's cause needs subpopulation repertoire sequencing.

Measured with immunoSEQ multiplex PCR; TCRdb has only the in-frame clones, and not every one. This sample has about 52,000 clones and no singletons, with about 1.8% in the ten largest. This clone came up many times. Its antigen is still unknown. The source material was peripheral blood mononuclear cells. The TCR was taken from a person aged 18 to 75 in good health.

The CDR3 bases that were read are TGTGCCAGCAGTTACGGGACAGCTAACTATGGC. Translated, it gives CASSYGTANYG. The whole CDR3 sequence is CASSYGTANYGYTF. The chain couples TRBV6-2 or TRBV6-3 to TRBJ1-2, with 7 bases matching TRBD1. Read data end 3 residues before the CDR3 end; the end is taken from the germline J gene. The CDR3 runs 14 residues. The trim removed 2 bases at V and 0 bases at J, leaving 0 bases unmatched. The germline CDR1 and CDR2 sequences are MNHEY and SVGEGT.